The table lists the clone carrying this T cell receptor (beta chain) with a few counts. This entry belongs to a study of T cell changes during pregnancy in multiple sclerosis. TCRdb's copy holds only in-frame clones and misses some; the assay was immunoSEQ multiplex PCR. The table records more than 60,000 clones, 91% of them present only once. The germline V gene has CDR1 MNHEY and CDR2 SVGAGI. V lost 6 bases to trimming and J lost 7 bases, with 13 bases between them. CDR3 length equals 14 residues. The sequence was collected from a female donor in good health, enrolled as a control in a pregnancy study. The gene calls are TRBV6-5 and TRBJ1-6; a weak D match, TRBD1 (6 bases). The sequencing here drew on CD4+ T cells from peripheral blood mononuclear cells, taken in the third trimester of pregnancy. As DNA, the CDR3 is TGTGCCAGCAGGCAGACAGGACGGAATTCACCCCTCCACTTT. Translating gives CASRQTGRNSPLHF.